Here is one TCR beta chain with its context. The data were obtained in a study of blood T cell repertoires in COVID-19. Study information: PBMCs, B-cell-depleted T cells, or T cells were the source of the cDNA or gDNA that made up the material.

Sequencing was performed with immunoSEQ multiplex PCR; in TCRdb, only in-frame clones are kept and a portion is missing. In the table there are roughly 90,000 clones, roughly 84% of which are singletons. The receptor was isolated from a woman over 75 with active or convalescent COVID-19. The sequencing sample was made of peripheral blood.

The CDR3 loop reads CASSANSGVWQETQYF. CDR3 nucleotide sequence: TGCGCCAGCAGCGCTAACTCGGGGGTTTGGCAAGAGACCCAGTACTTC. The chain uses TRBV5-1 and TRBJ2-5; TRBD2 is a possible D gene (6 bases). V lost 4 bases, J lost 2 bases, and 18 bases lay in between. The CDR3 is 16 residues long. Germline V gives CDR1 SGHRS, CDR2 YFSETQ.